This T cell receptor (beta chain) is drawn from a study of beta chain features in type 1 diabetes. Findings of the study overall: Among all four CD4+ subsets, Type 1 diabetes patients had TCRB CDR3s that were moderately but significantly shorter.

As every portion of the isolated RNA was reverse transcribed, the sequencing read expressed TCRB transcripts. Naive, central memory and regulatory T cell samples came to a mean of about 3.9 million reads. Sequencing used immunoSEQ multiplex PCR; TCRdb keeps in-frame clones, though not all of them. The sample shows a few hundred thousand clones, around 21% of them seen only once. On this clone itself: Its antigen is unknown.

The germline gives CDR1 GTSNPN, CDR2 SVGIG (reference sequence). This CDR3 spans 14 amino acids. The V and J ends lost 2 bases and 4 bases, in that order; junction bases with no gene match: 5. Each of the CD4+ naive, central memory, regulatory and stem cell-like memory populations was sorted via CD45RO/CCR7/CD25/CD127/CD95/CD27. The chain recombines TRBV30 with TRBJ1-1; 9 bases agree with TRBD1. Sequencing input: naive CD4+ T cells from blood. The source of this sequence is a woman between 40 and 50 years old with type 1 diabetes. The CDR3 sequence is CAWSRGQGITEAFF. The CDR3 DNA is TGTGCCTGGAGTAGAGGACAGGGGATCACTGAAGCTTTCTTT.